The present TCR beta chain was sequenced within a study of blood T cell repertoires in COVID-19. Whole-study context: Acute and convalescent COVID-19 specimens originated in the United States, Italy and Spain. PBMCs, B-cell-depleted T cells, or T cells were the source of the cDNA or gDNA that made up the material.

Methods used by the authors: The authors estimated nucleated cell counts from reference gene primer amplification. Method: immunoSEQ multiplex PCR; TCRdb's copy keeps in-frame clones and lacks some. The DNA gave D and trimming, while V, J and clone size come from that table. This sample has about 150,000 clones, with 75% to 90% found just once. The CDR3 spans 19 residues. CDR1 SGHRS and CDR2 YFSETQ come from the germline V gene. J was trimmed by 0 bases and V by 4 bases; bases with no gene match: 11. The TCR was taken from a man aged 70 or older with acute or convalescent COVID-19. The rearrangement joins TRBV5-1 to TRBJ2-2; 11 bases align to TRBD1. Sequenced input: peripheral blood. DNA of the CDR3: TGCGCCAGCAGCCCGACCCAGGACAGGGGGCCCGCGAACACCGGGGAGCTGTTTTTT. Translation: CASSPTQDRGPANTGELFF.